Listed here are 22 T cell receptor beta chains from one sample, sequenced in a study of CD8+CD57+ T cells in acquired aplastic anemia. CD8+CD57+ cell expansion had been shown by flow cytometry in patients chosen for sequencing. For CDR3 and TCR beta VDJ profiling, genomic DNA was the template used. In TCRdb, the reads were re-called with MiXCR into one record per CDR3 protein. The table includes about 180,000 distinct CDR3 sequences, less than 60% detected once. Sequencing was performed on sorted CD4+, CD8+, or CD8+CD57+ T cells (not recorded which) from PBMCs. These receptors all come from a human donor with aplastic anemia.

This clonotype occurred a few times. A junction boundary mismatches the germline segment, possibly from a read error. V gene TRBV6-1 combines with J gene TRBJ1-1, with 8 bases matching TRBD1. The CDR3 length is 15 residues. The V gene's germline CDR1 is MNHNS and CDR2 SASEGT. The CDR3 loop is CASREGGQVVTEAFF. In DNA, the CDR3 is TGTGCCAGCAGGGAAGGGGGACAGGTGGTCACTGAAGCTTTCTTT.

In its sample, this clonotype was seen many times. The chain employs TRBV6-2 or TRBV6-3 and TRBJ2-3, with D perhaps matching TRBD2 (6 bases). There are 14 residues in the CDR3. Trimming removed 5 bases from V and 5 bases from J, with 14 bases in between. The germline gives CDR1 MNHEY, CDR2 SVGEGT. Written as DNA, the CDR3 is TGTGCCAGCAGTCGGAGGGACTCTAAAGATACGCAGTATTTT. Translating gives CASSRRDSKDTQYF.

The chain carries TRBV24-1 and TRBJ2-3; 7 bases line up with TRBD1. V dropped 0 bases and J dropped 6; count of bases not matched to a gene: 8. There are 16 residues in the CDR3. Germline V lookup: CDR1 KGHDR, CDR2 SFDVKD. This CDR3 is CATSDLSQGDADTQYF. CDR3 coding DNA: TGTGCCACCAGTGATTTGAGCCAGGGGGACGCGGATACGCAGTATTTT.

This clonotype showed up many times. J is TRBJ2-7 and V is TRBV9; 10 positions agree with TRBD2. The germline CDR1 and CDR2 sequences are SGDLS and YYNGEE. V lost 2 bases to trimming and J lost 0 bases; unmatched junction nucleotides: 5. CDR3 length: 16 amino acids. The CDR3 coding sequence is TGTGCCAGCAGCGTCTCCGGGACTAGCGACTCCTACGAGCAGTACTTC. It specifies CASSVSGTSDSYEQYF. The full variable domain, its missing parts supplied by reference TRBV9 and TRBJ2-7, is DSGVTQTPKHLITATGQRVTLRCSPRSGDLSVYWYQQSLDQGLQFLIQYYNGEERAKGNILERFSAQQFPDLHSELNLSSLELGDSALYFCASSVSGTSDSYEQYFGPGTRLTVT.

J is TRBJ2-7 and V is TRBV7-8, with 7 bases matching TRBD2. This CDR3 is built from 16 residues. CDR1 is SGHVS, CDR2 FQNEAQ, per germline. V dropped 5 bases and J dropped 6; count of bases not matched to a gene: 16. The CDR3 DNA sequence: TGTGCCAGCAGCGCCCCCGTGGGAGGGCTAAGGAGCGAGCAGTACTTC. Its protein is CASSAPVGGLRSEQYF.

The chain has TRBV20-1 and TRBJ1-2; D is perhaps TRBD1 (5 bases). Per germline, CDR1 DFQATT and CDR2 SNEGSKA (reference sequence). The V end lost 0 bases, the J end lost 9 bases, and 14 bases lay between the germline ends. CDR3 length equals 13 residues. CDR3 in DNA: TGCAGTGCTAGAGACAGGGTGAAACGCAGCTACACCTTC. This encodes CSARDRVKRSYTF.

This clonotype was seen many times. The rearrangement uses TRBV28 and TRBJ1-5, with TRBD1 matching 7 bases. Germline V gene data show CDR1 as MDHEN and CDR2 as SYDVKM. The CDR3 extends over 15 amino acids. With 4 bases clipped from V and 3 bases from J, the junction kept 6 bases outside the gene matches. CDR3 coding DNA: TGTGCCAGCAGTTCCCTGACAGGGCTCAATCAGCCCCAGCATTTT. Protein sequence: CASSSLTGLNQPQHF.

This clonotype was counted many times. CDR3 sequence reads: CASTVLNSPLHF. The DNA of the CDR3 is TGTGCCAGCACAGTCCTAAATTCACCCCTCCACTTT. This chain joins TRBV25-1 and TRBJ1-6; unclear D gene. The germline gives CDR1 MGHDK, CDR2 SYGVNS. V was pared by 7 bases and J by 7 bases, with 8 bases between. This CDR3 comprises 12 residues.

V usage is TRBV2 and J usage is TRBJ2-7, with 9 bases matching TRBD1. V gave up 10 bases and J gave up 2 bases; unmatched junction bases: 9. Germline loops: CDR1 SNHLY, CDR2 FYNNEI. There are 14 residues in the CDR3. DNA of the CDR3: TGTGCCATCCCTAGGACAGGGGCCCCCTACGAGCAGTACTTC. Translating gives CAIPRTGAPYEQYF. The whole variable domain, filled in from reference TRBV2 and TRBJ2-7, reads EPEVTQTPSHQVTQMGQEVILRCVPISNHLYFYWYRQILGQKVEFLVSFYNNEISEKSEIFDDQFSVERPDGSNFTLKIRSTKLEDSAMYFCAIPRTGAPYEQYFGPGTRLTVT.

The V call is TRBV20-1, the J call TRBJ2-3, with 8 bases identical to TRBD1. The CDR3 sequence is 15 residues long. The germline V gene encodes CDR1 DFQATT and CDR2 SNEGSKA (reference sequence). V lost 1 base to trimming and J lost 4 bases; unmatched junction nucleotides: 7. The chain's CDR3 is CSARAQTGEADTQYF. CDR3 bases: TGCAGTGCTAGAGCGCAGACAGGGGAGGCAGATACGCAGTATTTT.

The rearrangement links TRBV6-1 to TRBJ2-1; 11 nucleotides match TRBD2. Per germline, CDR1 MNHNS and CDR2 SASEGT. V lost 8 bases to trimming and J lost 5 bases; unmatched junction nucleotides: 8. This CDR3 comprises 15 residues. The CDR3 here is CASRTSGSWDNEQFF. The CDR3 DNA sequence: TGTGCCAGCCGAACTAGCGGGAGTTGGGACAATGAGCAGTTCTTC.

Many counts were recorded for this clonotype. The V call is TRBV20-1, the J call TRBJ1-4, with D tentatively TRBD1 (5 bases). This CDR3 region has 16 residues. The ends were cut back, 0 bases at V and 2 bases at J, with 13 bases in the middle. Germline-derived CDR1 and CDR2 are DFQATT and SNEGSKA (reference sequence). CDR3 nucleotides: TGCAGTGCTAGAGAGATGGGGGGGGAGACTAATGAAAAACTGTTTTTT. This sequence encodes CSAREMGGETNEKLFF.

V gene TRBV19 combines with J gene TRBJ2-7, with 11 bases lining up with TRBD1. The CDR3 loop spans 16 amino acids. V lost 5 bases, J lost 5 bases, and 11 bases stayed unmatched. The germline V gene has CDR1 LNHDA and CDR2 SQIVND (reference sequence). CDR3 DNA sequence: TGTGCCAGTAGTTCCCCCCGAAGGACAGGGGGCAACGAGCAGTACTTC. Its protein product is CASSSPRRTGGNEQYF.

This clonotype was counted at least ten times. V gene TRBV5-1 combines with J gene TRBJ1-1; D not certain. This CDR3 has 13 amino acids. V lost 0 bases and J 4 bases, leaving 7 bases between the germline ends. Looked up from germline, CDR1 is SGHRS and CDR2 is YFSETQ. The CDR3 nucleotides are TGCGCCAGCAGCTTGGACGGGGTCACTGAAGCTTTCTTT. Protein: CASSLDGVTEAFF.

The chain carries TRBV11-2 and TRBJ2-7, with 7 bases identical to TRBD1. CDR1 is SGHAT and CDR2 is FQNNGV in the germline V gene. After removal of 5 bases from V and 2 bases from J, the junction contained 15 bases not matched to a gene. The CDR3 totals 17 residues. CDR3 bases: TGTGCCAGCAGCCCCGCCGCACTGAGAGACAGGGCCTACGAGCAGTACTTC. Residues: CASSPAALRDRAYEQYF.

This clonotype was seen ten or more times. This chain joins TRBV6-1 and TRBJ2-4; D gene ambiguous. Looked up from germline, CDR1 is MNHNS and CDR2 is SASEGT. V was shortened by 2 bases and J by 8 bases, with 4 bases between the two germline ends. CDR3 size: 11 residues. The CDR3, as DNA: TGTGCCAGCAGTGAAAACTACATTCAGTACTTC. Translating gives CASSENYIQYF.

CDR3 in amino acids: CASSEPPSGTFSTDTQYF. As DNA, the CDR3 is TGTGCCAGCAGTGAACCCCCTAGCGGAACATTCAGCACAGATACGCAGTATTTT. The chain has TRBV25-1 and TRBJ2-3; TRBD2 matches 7 bases. Trimming cost V 2 bases and J 0 bases; bases outside gene matches: 11. Looked up from germline, CDR1 is MGHDK and CDR2 is SYGVNS. The CDR3 length is 18 residues.

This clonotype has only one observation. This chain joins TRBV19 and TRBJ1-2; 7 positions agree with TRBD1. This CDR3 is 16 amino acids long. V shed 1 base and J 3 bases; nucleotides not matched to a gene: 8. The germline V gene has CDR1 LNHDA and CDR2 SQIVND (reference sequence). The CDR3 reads CASSIAPTGMDYGYTF. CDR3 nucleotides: TGTGCCAGTAGTATAGCCCCGACAGGGATGGACTATGGCTACACCTTC.

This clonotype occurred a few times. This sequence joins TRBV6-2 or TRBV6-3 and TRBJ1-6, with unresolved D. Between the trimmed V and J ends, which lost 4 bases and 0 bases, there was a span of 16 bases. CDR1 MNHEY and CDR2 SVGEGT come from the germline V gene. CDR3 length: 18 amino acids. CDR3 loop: CASSSLSGLISYNSPLHF. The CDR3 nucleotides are TGTGCCAGCAGTTCCTTGAGTGGACTGATCTCCTATAATTCACCCCTCCACTTT.

CDR3 coding DNA: TGCAGTGCTAGATCCGTGTACTCTGGAAACACCATATATTTT. It yields the protein CSARSVYSGNTIYF. This chain links TRBV20-1 with TRBJ1-3; D remains unclear. Trimming left V 2 bases short and J 0 bases short, with 8 bases between. Germline V gene sequence: CDR1 DFQATT, CDR2 SNEGSKA (reference sequence). This CDR3 spans 14 amino acids.

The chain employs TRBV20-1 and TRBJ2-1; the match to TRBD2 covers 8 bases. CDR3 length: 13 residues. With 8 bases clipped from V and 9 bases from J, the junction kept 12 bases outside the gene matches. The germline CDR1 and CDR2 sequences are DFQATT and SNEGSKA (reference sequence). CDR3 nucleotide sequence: TGCAGTCCCCGTGGGGCGGGAGGCTGTGAGCAGTTCTTC. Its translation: CSPRGAGGCEQFF.

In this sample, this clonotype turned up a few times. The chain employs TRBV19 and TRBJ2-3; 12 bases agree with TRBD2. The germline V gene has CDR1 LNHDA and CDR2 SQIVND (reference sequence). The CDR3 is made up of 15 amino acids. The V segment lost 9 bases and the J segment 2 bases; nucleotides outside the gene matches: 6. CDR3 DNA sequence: TGTGCCAGCCGGACTAGCGGGACCGCCACAGATACGCAGTATTTT. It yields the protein CASRTSGTATDTQYF.